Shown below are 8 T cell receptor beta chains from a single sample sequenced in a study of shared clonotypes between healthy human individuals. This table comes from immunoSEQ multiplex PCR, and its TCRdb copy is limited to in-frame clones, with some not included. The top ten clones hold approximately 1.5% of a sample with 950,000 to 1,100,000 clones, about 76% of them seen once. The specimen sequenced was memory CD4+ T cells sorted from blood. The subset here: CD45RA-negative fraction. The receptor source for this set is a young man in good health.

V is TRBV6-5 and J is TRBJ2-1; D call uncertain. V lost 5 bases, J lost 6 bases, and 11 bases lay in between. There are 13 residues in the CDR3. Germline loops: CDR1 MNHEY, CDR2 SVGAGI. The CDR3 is CASSLLTSNEQFF. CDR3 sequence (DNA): TGTGCCAGCAGTCTTCTGACCAGCAATGAGCAGTTCTTC.

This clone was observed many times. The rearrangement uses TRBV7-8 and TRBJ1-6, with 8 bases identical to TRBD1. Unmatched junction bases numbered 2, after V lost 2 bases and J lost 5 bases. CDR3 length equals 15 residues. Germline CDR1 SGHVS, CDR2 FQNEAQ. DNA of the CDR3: TGTGCCAGCAGCTTACAGGGGGCAAATAATTCACCCCTCCACTTT. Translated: CASSLQGANNSPLHF.

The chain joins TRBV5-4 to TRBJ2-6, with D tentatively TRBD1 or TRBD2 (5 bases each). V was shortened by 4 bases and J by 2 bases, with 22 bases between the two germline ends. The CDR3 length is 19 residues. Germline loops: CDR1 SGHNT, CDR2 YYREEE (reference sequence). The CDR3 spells CASSKLTVPRGPGANVLTF. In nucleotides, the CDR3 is TGTGCCAGCAGCAAACTGACAGTCCCCCGGGGCCCTGGGGCCAACGTCCTGACTTTC.

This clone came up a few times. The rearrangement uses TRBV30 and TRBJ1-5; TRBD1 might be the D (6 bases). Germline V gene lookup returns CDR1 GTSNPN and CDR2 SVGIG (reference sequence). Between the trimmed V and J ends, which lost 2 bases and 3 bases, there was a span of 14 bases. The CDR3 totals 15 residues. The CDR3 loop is CAWSLTGQFNQPQHF. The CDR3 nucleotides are TGTGCCTGGAGTCTGACAGGACAGTTCAATCAGCCCCAGCATTTT.

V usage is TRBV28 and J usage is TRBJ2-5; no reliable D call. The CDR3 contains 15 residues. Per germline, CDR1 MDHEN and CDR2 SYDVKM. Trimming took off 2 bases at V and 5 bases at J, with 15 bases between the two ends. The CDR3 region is CASSLASTLGETQYF. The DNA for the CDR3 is TGTGCCAGCAGTTTAGCGTCTACTCTTGGGGAGACCCAGTACTTC.

Here the CDR3 DNA reads TGTGCCTGGGGGGGCTACAGGGCCTCTGGGTCGAGCGAAAAACTGTTTTTT. It encodes CAWGGYRASGSSEKLFF. The chain joins TRBV30 to TRBJ1-4, with D possibly matching TRBD1 (6 bases). Per the germline V gene, CDR1 is GTSNPN and CDR2 is SVGIG (reference sequence). This CDR3 is built from 17 residues. Trimming took 5 bases from V and 8 from J, leaving 27 bases between them.

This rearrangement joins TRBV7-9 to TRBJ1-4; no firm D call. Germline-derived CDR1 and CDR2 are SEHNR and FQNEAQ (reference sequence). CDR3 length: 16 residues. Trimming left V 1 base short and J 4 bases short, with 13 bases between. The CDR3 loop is CASSLEENSLNEKLFF. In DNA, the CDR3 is TGTGCCAGCAGCTTAGAGGAGAACAGCCTTAATGAAAAACTGTTTTTT.

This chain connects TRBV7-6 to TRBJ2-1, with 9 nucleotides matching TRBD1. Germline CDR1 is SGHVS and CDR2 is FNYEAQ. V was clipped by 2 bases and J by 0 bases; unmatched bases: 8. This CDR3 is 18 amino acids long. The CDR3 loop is CASSLRTGASSSYNEQFF. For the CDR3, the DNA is TGTGCCAGCAGCTTACGGACAGGGGCCTCCAGCTCCTACAATGAGCAGTTCTTC.